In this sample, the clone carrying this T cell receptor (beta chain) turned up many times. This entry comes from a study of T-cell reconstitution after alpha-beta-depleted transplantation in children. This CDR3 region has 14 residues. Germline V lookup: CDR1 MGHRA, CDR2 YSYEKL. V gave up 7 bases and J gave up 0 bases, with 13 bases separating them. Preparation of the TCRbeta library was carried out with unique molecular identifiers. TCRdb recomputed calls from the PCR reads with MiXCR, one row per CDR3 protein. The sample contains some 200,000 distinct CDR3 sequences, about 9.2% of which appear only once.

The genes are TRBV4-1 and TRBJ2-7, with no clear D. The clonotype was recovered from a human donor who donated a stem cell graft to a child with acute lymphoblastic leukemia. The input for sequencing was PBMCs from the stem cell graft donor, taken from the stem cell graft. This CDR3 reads CASKARPSSYEQYF. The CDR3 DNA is TGCGCCAGCAAGGCCAGACCGAGCTCCTACGAGCAGTACTTC.